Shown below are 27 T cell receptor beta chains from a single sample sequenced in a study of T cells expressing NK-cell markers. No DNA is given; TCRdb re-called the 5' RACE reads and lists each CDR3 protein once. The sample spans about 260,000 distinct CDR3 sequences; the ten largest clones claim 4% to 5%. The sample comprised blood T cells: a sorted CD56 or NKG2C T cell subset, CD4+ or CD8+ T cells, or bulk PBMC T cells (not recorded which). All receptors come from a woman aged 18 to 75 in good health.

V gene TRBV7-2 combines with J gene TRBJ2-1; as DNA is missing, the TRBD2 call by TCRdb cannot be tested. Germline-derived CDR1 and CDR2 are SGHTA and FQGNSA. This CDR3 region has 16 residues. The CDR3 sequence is CASSLNRGVRMYEQFF.

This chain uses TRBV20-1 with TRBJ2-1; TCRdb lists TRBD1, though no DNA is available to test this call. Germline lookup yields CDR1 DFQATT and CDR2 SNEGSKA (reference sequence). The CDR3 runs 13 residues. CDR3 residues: CSALQGFDNEQFF.

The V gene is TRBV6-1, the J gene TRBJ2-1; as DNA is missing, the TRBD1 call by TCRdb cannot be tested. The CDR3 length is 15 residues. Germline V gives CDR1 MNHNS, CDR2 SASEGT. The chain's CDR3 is CASSEGRQGFYEQFF.

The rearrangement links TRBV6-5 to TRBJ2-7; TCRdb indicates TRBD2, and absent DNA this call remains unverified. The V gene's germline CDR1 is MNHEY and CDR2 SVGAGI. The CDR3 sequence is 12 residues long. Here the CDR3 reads CASSLAGGEQYF.

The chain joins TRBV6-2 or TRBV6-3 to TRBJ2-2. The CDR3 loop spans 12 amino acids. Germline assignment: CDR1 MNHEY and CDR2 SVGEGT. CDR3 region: CASSTNTGELFF.

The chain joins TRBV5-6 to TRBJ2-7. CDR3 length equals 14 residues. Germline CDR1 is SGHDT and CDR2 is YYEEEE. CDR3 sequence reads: CASSLDGYSYEQYF.

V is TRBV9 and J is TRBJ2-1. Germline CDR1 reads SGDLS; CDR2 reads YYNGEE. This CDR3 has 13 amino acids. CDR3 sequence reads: CASSVDSRNEQFF.

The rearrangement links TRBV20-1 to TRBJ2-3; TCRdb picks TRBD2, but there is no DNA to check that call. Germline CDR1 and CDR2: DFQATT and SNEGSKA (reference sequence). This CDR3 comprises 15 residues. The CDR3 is CSAEDYSDLGDTQYF.

CDR3 sequence reads: CASSPRTGLSEKLFF. V and J are TRBV9 and TRBJ1-4; the D gene TCRdb calls, TRBD1, cannot be checked with no DNA. The CDR3 extends over 15 amino acids. Germline V CDR1 and CDR2: SGDLS, YYNGEE.

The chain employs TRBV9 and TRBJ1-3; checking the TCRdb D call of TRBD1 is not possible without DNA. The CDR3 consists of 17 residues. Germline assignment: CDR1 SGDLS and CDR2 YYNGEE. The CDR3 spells CASSVGQGIQSGNTIYF.

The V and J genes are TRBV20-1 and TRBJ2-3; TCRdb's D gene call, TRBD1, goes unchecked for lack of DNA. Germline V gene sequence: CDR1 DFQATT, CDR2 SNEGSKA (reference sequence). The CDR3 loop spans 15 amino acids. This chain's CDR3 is CSARATGHSTDTQYF.

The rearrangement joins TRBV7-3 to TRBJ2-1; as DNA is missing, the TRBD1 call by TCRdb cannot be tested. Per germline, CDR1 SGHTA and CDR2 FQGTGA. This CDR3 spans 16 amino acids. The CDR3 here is CASSLGGHARGNEQFF.

The CDR3 reads CASSFLVNNQPQHF. The chain is built from TRBV5-5 and TRBJ1-5. The CDR3 loop spans 14 amino acids. Germline CDR1 is SGHKS and CDR2 is YYEKEE (reference sequence).

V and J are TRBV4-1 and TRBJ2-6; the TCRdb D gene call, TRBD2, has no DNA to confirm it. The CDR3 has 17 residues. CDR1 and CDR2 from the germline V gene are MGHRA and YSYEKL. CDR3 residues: CASSQGEGSSGANVLTF.

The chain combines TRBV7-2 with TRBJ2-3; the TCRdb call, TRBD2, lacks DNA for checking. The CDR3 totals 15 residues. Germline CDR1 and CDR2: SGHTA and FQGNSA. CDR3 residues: CASSSRGGRADTQYF. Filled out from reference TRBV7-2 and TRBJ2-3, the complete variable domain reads GAGVSQSPSNKVTEKGKDVELRCDPISGHTALYWYRQSLGQGLEFLIYFQGNSAPDKSGLPSDRFSAERTGGSVSTLTIQRTQQEDSAVYLCASSSRGGRADTQYFGPGTRLTVL.

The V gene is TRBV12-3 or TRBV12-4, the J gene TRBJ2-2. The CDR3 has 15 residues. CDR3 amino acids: CASSFVSQNTGELFF.

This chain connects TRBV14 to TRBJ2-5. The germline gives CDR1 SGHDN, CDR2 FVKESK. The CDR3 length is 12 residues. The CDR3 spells CASSSSGETQYF.

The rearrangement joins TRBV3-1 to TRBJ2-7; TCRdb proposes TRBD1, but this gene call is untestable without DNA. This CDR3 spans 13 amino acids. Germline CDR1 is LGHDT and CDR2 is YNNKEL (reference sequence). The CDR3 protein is CASAASGPYEQYF.

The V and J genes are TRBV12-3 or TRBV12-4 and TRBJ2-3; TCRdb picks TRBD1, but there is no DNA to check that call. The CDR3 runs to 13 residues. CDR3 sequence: CASSRGDTDTQYF.

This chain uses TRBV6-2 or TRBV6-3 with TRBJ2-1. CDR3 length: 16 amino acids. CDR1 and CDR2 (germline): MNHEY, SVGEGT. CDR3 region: CASSYSIQRRLNEQFF.

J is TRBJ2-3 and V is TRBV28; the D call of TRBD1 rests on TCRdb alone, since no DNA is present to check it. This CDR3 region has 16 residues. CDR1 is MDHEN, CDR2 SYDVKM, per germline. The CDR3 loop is CASSYPGQGLSDTQYF. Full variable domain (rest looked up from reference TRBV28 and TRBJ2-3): DVKVTQSSRYLVKRTGEKVFLECVQDMDHENMFWYRQDPGLGLRLIYFSYDVKMKEKGDIPEGYSVSREKKERFSLILESASTNQTSMYLCASSYPGQGLSDTQYFGPGTRLTVL.

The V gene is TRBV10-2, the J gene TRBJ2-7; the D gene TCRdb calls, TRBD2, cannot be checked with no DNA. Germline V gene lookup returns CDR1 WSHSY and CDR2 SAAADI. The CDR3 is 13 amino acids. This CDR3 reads CASSPSRRYEQYF.

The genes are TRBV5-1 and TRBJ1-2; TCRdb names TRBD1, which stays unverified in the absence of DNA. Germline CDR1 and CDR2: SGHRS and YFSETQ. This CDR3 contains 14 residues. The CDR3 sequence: CASSFRGTDYGYTF.

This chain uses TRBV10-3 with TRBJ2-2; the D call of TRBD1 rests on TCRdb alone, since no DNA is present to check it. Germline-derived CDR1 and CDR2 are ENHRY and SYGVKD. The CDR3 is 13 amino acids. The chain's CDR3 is CATSDRNTGELFF.

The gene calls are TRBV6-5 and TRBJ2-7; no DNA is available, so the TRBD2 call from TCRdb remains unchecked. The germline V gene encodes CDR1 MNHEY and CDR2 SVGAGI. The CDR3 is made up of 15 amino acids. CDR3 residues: CASSFTGTSGNEQYF.

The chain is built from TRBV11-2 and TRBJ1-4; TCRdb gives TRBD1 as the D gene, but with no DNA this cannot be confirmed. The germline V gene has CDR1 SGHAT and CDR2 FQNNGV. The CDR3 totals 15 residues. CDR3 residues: CASSLTGNRNEKLFF.

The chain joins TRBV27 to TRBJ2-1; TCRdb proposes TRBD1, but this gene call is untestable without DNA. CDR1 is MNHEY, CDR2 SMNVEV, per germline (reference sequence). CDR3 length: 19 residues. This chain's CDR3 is CASSLRGFTGFSSYNEQFF.